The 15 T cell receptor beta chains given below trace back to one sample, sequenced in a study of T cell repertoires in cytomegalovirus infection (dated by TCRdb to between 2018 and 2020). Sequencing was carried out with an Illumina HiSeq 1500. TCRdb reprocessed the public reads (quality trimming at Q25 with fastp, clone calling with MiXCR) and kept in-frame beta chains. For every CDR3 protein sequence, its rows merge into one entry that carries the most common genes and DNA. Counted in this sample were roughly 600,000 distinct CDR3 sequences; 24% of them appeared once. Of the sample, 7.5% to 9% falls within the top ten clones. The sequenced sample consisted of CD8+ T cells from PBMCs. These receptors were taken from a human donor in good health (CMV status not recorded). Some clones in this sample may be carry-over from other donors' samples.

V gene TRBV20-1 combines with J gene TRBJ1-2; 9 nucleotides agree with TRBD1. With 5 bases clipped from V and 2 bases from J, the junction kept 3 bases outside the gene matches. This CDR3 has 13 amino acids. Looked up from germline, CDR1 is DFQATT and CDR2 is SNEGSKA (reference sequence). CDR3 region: CSAPDRGNYGYTF. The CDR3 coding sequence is TGCAGTGCTCCGGACAGGGGCAACTATGGCTACACCTTC.

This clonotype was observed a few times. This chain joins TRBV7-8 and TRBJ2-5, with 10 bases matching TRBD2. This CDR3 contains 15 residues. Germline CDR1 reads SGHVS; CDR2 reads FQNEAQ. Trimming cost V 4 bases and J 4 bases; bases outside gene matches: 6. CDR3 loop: CASSSSLAGGETQYF. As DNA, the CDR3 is TGTGCCAGCAGCTCATCATTAGCGGGAGGAGAGACCCAGTACTTC.

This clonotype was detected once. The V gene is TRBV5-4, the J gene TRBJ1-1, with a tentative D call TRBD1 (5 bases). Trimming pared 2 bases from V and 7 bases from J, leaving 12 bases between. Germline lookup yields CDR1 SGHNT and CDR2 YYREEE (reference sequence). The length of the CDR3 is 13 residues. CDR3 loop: CASSFGALDEAFF. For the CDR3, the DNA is TGTGCCAGCAGCTTCGGGGCGCTAGATGAAGCTTTCTTT.

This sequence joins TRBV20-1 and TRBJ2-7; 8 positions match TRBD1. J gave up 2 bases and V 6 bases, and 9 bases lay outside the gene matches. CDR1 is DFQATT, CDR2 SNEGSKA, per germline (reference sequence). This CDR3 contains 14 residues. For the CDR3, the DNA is TGCAGTGCCAGCCGGGACAGGTATCCCTACGAGCAGTACTTC. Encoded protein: CSASRDRYPYEQYF.

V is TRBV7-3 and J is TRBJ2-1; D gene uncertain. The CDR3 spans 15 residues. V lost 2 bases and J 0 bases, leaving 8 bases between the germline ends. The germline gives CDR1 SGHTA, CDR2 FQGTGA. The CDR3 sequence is CASSLEDHSYNEQFF. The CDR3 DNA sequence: TGTGCCAGCAGCTTAGAGGACCACTCCTACAATGAGCAGTTCTTC.

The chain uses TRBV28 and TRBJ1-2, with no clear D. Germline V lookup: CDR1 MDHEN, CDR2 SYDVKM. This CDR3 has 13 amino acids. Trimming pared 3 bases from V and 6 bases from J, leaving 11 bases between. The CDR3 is CASSFGGIDGYTF. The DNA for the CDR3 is TGTGCCAGCAGTTTCGGTGGGATCGATGGCTACACCTTC.

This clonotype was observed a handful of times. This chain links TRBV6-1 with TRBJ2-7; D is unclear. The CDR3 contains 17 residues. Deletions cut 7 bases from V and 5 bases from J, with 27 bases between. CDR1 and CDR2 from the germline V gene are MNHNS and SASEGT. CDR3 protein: CASNLLSAGFGWDEQYV. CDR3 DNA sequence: TGTGCCAGCAATCTTTTATCGGCCGGCTTCGGGTGGGACGAGCAGTACGTC.

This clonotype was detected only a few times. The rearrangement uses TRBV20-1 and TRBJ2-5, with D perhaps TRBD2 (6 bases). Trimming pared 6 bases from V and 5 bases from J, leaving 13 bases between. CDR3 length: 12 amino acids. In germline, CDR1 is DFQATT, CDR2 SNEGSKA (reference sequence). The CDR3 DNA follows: TGCAGTGCAACTAGCTGGGAGGAGACCCAGTACTTC. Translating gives CSATSWEETQYF.

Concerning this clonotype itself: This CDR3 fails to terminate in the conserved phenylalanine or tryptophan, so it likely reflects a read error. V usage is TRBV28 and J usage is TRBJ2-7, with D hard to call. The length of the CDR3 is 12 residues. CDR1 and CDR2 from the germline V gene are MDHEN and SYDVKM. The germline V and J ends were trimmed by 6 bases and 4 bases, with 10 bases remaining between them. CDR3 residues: CASSQTVYEQYI. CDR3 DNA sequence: TGTGCCAGCAGCCAAACAGTTTACGAGCAGTACATC.

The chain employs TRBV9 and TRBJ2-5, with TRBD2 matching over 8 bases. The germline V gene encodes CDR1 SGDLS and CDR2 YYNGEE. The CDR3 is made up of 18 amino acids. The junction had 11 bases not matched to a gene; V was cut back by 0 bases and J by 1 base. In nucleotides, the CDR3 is TGTGCCAGCAGCGTAGATACGGAGGTAGCGGGGATCCAAGAGACCCAGTACTTC. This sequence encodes CASSVDTEVAGIQETQYF.

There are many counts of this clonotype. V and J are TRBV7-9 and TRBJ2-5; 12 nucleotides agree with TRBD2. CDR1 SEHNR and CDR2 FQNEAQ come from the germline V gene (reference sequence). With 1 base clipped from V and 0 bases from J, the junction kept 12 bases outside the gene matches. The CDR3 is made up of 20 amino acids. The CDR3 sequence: CASSLGTASSGGVYQETQYF. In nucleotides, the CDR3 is TGTGCCAGCAGCTTAGGTACCGCGTCTAGCGGGGGGGTGTACCAAGAGACCCAGTACTTC.

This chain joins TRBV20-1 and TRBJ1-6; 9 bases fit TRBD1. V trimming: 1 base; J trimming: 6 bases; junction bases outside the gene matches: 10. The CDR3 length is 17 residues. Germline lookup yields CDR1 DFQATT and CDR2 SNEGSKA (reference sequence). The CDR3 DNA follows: TGCAGTGCTAGAGCCCCGGGACAGGGACACCTTAATTCACCCCTCCACTTT. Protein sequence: CSARAPGQGHLNSPLHF.

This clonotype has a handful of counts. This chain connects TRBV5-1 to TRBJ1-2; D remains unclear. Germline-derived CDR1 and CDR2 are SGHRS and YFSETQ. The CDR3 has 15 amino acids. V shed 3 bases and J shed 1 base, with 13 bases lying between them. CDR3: CASSSPGGFNYGYTF. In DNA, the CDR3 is TGCGCCAGCAGCTCCCCAGGAGGCTTTAACTATGGCTACACCTTC.

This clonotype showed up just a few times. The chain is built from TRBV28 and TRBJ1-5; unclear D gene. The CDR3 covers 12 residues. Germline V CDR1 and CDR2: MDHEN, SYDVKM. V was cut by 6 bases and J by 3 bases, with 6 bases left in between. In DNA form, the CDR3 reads TGTGCCAGCAGAAGGGACAATCAGCCCCAGCATTTT. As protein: CASRRDNQPQHF.

The CDR3 region has the DNA TGTGCCAGCAGTGTAGGAGGGGGCGCGTTCTACAATGAGCAGTTCTTC. As protein: CASSVGGGAFYNEQFF. The V call is TRBV11-1, the J call TRBJ2-1, with a weak D call TRBD1 (7 bases). The germline V gene encodes CDR1 SGHAT and CDR2 FQDESV (reference sequence). Trimming left V 6 bases short and J 3 bases short, with 18 bases between. The CDR3 covers 16 residues.